The subject of this entry is one TCR beta chain. Repertoires were generated with immunoSEQ multiplex PCR, while TCRdb's copy carries only in-frame clones and drops some. The sample lists 200,000 to 250,000 clones; approximately 80% were seen once. This specimen belongs to a study of blood T cell repertoires in COVID-19. Germline V gives CDR1 SNHLY, CDR2 FYNNEI. V gave up 6 bases and J gave up 3 bases; unmatched junction bases: 1. The CDR3 is made up of 12 amino acids. Sequencing used peripheral blood. J is TRBJ1-2 and V is TRBV2; TRBD1 matches at 7 bases. This sequence originates from a woman aged 45-65 years with acute or convalescent COVID-19. The chain's CDR3 is CASRGTDYGYTF. CDR3 in DNA: TGTGCCAGCAGAGGGACAGACTATGGCTACACCTTC.